The entry below gives a single T cell receptor (beta chain) sequence along with its context. Antigen: not known. The data were obtained in a study of immune cell composition in non-small cell lung cancer. Overall study: Tumours were mainly lung adenocarcinoma or squamous cell carcinoma.

Germline V gives CDR1 SGHRS, CDR2 YFSETQ. The ends lost 1 base at V and 8 bases at J; junction bases unmatched: 10. The CDR3 has 15 amino acids. The normal lung sample lay at least 3 cm, and maximally far, from the tumour. TCRdb's table, derived via immunoSEQ multiplex PCR, lists solely in-frame clones and lacks some. The sample consists of around 6,300 clones, more than 70% of them appearing once. Study conclusions and caveats: No significant correlation existed between pack-years smoked and tumour clonality. Clones >0.5% enriched in tumour were rarer in adenocarcinoma (about 35%) than squamous (75%). Dominant in vivo tumour-associated clones were not shown to share tumour-reactive sequences.

This chain joins TRBV5-1 and TRBJ2-3; 7 bases are a match to TRBD2. This TCR was recovered from a human donor with non-small cell lung cancer. Material: non-adjacent lung tissue. The CDR3 region has the DNA TGCGCCAGCAGCTTGACGGGGGGAAGACTACCTACGCAGTATTTT. Its protein product is CASSLTGGRLPTQYF.